The rows below give T cell receptor beta chains drawn from one sample of a study of cytomegalovirus exposure and HLA in healthy donors. TCRdb keeps only in-frame clones here, not all; method: immunoSEQ multiplex PCR. The sample has around 70,000 clones; 85% to 95% are singletons. Sequenced: PBMCs. The receptor source for this set is a man aged 18 to 29 in good health and CMV-seropositive. Each CDR3 is given with its conserved first and last residue. D genes are given only for firm matches. The listing skips clone size in some rows; elsewhere it reads once, few, many or a size class.

clone size: once
D gene: TRBD2
J gene: TRBJ2-1
V gene: TRBV9
CDR3 DNA: TGTGCCAGCAGCGCCCTAGCGGACTGGGATGAGCAGTTCTTC
CDR3 protein: CASSALADWDEQFF

clone size: -
D gene: TRBD2
J gene: TRBJ2-1
V gene: TRBV13
CDR3 DNA: TGTGCCAGCAGCTTAAGAGGACTAGCGGGAGAATCGCAGTTCTTC
CDR3 protein: CASSLRGLAGESQFF

clone size: -
D gene: -
J gene: TRBJ1-5
V gene: TRBV6-1
CDR3 DNA: TGTGCCAGCAGTGACAGAATCGCTGGCAATCAGCCCCAGCATTTT
CDR3 protein: CASSDRIAGNQPQHF

clone size: -
D gene: -
J gene: TRBJ2-5
V gene: TRBV5-4
CDR3 DNA: TGTGCCAGCAGCCCCCAGAAGGAGAGTGGAGTAGAGACCCAGTACTTC
CDR3 protein: CASSPQKESGVETQYF

clone size: -
D gene: -
J gene: TRBJ2-7
V gene: TRBV5-4
CDR3 DNA: TGTGCCAGCAGCTCGGACTGGAACTACGAGCAGTACTTC
CDR3 protein: CASSSDWNYEQYF

clone size: -
D gene: TRBD2
J gene: TRBJ2-7
V gene: TRBV4-1
CDR3 DNA: TGCGCCAGCAGTTATTCAGGGGGACTAGCGGGATTCGACGAGCAGTACTTC
CDR3 protein: CASSYSGGLAGFDEQYF

clone size: -
D gene: TRBD1
J gene: TRBJ1-5
V gene: TRBV7-3
CDR3 DNA: TGTGCAGCTCACGACAGGGGGCTGGGTCTAGGCAATCAGCCCCAGCATTTT
CDR3 protein: CAAHDRGLGLGNQPQHF

clone size: -
D gene: -
J gene: TRBJ2-3
V gene: TRBV27
CDR3 DNA: TGTGCCAGCAGTCCCCGAGGGAGTGGGGCAGATACGCAGTATTTT
CDR3 protein: CASSPRGSGADTQYF

clone size: -
D gene: TRBD1
J gene: TRBJ1-1
V gene: TRBV5-1
CDR3 DNA: TGCGCCAGCAGCCCACGGACAGGGAGTTTGAACACTGAAGCTTTCTTT
CDR3 protein: CASSPRTGSLNTEAFF

clone size: -
D gene: -
J gene: TRBJ2-1
V gene: TRBV9
CDR3 DNA: TGTGCCAGCAGCCTAGGGAGCGGGTCCTTCAATGAGCAGTTCTTC
CDR3 protein: CASSLGSGSFNEQFF

clone size: -
D gene: TRBD2
J gene: TRBJ2-1
V gene: TRBV4-2
CDR3 DNA: TGTGCCAGCAGCCAAGAGGCTAGCGGGGGAATATACAATGAGCAGTTCTTC
CDR3 protein: CASSQEASGGIYNEQFF

clone size: once
D gene: -
J gene: TRBJ1-1
V gene: TRBV6-1
CDR3 DNA: TGTGCCAGCAGGGCTCACGAGAGGACTGAAGCTTTCTTT
CDR3 protein: CASRAHERTEAFF

clone size: -
D gene: TRBD2
J gene: TRBJ2-3
V gene: TRBV6-1
CDR3 DNA: TGTGCCAGCAGAACTAGCGCAGATACGCAGTATTTT
CDR3 protein: CASRTSADTQYF

clone size: -
D gene: TRBD2
J gene: TRBJ2-1
V gene: TRBV9
CDR3 DNA: TGTGCCAGCAGCCAAACGGTGGGAAGCGGGAGTACCTACAATGAGCAGTTCTTC
CDR3 protein: CASSQTVGSGSTYNEQFF

clone size: -
D gene: TRBD1
J gene: TRBJ2-7
V gene: TRBV9
CDR3 DNA: TGTGCCAGCAGCGCTGACAGGGGATGGGACGAGCAGTACTTC
CDR3 protein: CASSADRGWDEQYF

clone size: -
D gene: -
J gene: TRBJ2-5
V gene: TRBV7-6
CDR3 DNA: TGTGCCAGCGGGGGGGCTTGGGGAGAGACCCAGTACTTC
CDR3 protein: CASGGAWGETQYF

clone size: -
D gene: -
J gene: TRBJ1-1
V gene: TRBV30
CDR3 DNA: TGTGCCTGGAGTGTAGGAGGGACGGAAGCTTTCTTT
CDR3 protein: CAWSVGGTEAFF

clone size: few
D gene: -
J gene: TRBJ2-7
V gene: TRBV6-1
CDR3 DNA: TGTGCCAGCACCCGAGGTGGCGAGCAGTACTTC
CDR3 protein: CASTRGGEQYF

clone size: -
D gene: -
J gene: TRBJ2-1
V gene: TRBV30
CDR3 DNA: TGTGCCTGGAGTGTACTTGGGGCTGAGCAGTTCTTC
CDR3 protein: CAWSVLGAEQFF

clone size: -
D gene: -
J gene: TRBJ1-5
V gene: TRBV30
CDR3 DNA: TGTGCCTGGAGCCAAGACAGAAATCAGCCCCAGCATTTT
CDR3 protein: CAWSQDRNQPQHF

clone size: -
D gene: -
J gene: TRBJ1-1
V gene: TRBV28
CDR3 DNA: TGTGCCAGCAGTTTATGGGACACGAACACTGAAGCTTTCTTT
CDR3 protein: CASSLWDTNTEAFF

clone size: -
D gene: TRBD1
J gene: TRBJ1-1
V gene: TRBV28
CDR3 DNA: TGTGCCAGCAGCCCCGGGACAGGGGTTATGAACACTGAAGCTTTCTTT
CDR3 protein: CASSPGTGVMNTEAFF

clone size: -
D gene: -
J gene: TRBJ2-5
V gene: TRBV2
CDR3 DNA: TGTGCCAGCAGTGTAGGACCCGGGGAGATGGAGACCCAGTACTTC
CDR3 protein: CASSVGPGEMETQYF

clone size: -
D gene: TRBD1
J gene: TRBJ2-1
V gene: TRBV4-1
CDR3 DNA: TGCGCCAGCAGCCGAACAGGGGGCTCCTACAATGAGCAGTTCTTC
CDR3 protein: CASSRTGGSYNEQFF

clone size: -
D gene: TRBD2
J gene: TRBJ2-1
V gene: TRBV28
CDR3 DNA: TGTGCCAGCAGTTTAGTCCGACTAGCTTCCCAGTTCTTC
CDR3 protein: CASSLVRLASQFF

clone size: -
D gene: -
J gene: TRBJ1-1
V gene: TRBV5-6
CDR3 DNA: TGTGCCAGCAGCTTGGTGGGGACTCGAGAAGCTTTCTTT
CDR3 protein: CASSLVGTREAFF

clone size: once
D gene: TRBD1
J gene: TRBJ2-7
V gene: TRBV28
CDR3 DNA: TGTGCCAGCAGCGGGGGACAGGACGACTACGAGCAGTACTTC
CDR3 protein: CASSGGQDDYEQYF

clone size: once
D gene: TRBD1
J gene: TRBJ1-2
V gene: TRBV28
CDR3 DNA: TGTGCCAGCAGTTTTCCAGGGGGCAATGGCTACACCTTC
CDR3 protein: CASSFPGGNGYTF

clone size: -
D gene: -
J gene: TRBJ2-7
V gene: TRBV11-3
CDR3 DNA: TGTGCCAGCAGCCCCAGGGGGGCGCTCTACGAGCAGTACTTC
CDR3 protein: CASSPRGALYEQYF